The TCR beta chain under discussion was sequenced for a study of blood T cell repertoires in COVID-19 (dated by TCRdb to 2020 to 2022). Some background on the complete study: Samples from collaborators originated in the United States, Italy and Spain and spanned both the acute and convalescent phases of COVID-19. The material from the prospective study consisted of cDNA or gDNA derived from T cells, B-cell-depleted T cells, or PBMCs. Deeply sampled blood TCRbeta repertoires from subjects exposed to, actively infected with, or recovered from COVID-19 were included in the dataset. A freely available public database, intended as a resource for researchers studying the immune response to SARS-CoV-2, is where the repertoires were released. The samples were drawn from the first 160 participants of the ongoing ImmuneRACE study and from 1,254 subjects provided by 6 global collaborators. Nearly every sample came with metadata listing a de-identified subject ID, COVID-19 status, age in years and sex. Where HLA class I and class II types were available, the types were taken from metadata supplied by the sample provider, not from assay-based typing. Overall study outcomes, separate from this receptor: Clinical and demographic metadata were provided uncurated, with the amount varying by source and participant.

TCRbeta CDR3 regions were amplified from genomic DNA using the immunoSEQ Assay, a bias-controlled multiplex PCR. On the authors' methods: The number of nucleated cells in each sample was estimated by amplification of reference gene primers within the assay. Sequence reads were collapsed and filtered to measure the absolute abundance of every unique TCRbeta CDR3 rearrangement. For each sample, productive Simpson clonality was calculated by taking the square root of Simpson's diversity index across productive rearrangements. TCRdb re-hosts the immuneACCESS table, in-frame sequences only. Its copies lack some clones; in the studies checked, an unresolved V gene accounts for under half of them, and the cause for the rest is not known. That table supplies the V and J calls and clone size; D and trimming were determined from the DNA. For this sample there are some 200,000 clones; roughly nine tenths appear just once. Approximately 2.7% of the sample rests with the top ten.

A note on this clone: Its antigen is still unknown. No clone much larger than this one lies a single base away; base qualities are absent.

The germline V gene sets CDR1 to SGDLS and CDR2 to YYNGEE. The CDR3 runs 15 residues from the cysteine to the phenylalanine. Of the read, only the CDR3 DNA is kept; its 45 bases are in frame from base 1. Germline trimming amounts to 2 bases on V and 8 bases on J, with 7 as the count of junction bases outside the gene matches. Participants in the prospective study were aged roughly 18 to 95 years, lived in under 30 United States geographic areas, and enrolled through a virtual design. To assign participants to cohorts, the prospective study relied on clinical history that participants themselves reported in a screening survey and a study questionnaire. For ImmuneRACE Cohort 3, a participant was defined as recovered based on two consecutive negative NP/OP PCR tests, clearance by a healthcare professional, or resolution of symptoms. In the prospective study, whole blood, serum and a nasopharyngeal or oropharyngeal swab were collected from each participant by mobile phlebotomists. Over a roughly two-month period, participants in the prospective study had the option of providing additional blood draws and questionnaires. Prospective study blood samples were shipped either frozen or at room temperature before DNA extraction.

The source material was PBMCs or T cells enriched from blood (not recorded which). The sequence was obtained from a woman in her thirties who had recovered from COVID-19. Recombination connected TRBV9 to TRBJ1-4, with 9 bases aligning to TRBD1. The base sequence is TGTGCCAGCAGCGTTGGGGACAGGGAAGGAGAAAAACTGTTTTTT. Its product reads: CASSVGDREGEKLFF.